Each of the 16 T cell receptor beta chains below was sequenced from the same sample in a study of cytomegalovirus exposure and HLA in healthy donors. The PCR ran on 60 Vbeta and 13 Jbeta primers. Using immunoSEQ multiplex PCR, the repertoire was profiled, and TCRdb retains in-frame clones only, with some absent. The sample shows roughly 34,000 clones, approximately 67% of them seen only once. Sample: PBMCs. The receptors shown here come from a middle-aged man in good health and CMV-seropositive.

In DNA form, the CDR3 reads TGCGCCAGCCAGGCCACCCAGGCTGAAGCTTTCTTT. This gives the protein CASQATQAEAFF. This chain uses TRBV5-1 with TRBJ1-1; D remains ambiguous. This CDR3 spans 12 amino acids. Germline values: CDR1 SGHRS, CDR2 YFSETQ. V dropped 7 bases and J dropped 6 bases, with 13 bases sitting between them.

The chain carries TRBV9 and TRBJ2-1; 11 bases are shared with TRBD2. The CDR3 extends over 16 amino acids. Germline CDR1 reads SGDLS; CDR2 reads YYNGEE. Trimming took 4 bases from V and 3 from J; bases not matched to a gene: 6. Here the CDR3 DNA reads TGTGCCAGCAGCTTCCCGCTAGCGGGGGGCTACAATGAGCAGTTCTTC. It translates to CASSFPLAGGYNEQFF. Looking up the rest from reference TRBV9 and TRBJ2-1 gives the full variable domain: DSGVTQTPKHLITATGQRVTLRCSPRSGDLSVYWYQQSLDQGLQFLIQYYNGEERAKGNILERFSAQQFPDLHSELNLSSLELGDSALYFCASSFPLAGGYNEQFFGPGTRLTVL.

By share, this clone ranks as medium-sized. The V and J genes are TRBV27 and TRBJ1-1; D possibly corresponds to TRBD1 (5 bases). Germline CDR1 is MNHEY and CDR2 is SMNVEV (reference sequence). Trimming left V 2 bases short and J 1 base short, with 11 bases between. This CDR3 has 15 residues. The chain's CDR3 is CASSLGANGNTEAFF. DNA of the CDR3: TGTGCCAGCAGTTTAGGGGCAAATGGGAACACTGAAGCTTTCTTT.

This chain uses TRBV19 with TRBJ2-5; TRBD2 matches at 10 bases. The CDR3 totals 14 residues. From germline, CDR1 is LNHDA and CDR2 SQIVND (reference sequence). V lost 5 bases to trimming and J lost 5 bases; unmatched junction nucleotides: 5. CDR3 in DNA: TGTGCCAGTAGTCTAGCGGGGGTCGGGGAGACCCAGTACTTC. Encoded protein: CASSLAGVGETQYF.

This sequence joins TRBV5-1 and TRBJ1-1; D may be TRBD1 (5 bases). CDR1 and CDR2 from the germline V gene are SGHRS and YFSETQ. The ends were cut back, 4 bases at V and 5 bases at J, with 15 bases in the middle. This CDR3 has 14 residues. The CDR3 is CASSDGGGKTEAFF. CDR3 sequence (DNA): TGCGCCAGCAGCGACGGGGGTGGAAAAACTGAAGCTTTCTTT.

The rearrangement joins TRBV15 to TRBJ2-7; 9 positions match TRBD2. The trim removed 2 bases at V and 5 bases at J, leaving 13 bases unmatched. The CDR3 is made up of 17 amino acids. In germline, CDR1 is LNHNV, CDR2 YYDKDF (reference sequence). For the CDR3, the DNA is TGTGCCACCAGCAGACCCCGTCGGGCGGGGGGGCGCCACGAGCAGTACTTC. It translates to CATSRPRRAGGRHEQYF.

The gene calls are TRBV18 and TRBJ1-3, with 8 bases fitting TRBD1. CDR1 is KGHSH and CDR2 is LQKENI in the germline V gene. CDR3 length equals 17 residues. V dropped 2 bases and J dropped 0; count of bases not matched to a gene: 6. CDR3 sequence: CASSPGDRLNSGNTIYF. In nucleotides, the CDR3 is TGTGCCAGCTCACCAGGGGACAGGCTTAACTCTGGAAACACCATATATTTT.

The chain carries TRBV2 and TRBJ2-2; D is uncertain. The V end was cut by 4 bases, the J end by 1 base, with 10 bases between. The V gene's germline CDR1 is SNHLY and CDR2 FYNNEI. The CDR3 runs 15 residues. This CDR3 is CASSVWAGNTGELFF. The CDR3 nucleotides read TGTGCCAGCAGTGTCTGGGCAGGGAACACCGGGGAGCTGTTTTTT.

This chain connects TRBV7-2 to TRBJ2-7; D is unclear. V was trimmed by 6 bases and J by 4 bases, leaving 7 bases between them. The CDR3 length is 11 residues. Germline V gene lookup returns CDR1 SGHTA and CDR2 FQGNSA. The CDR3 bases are TGTGCCAGCAGATTCGGGTACGAGCAGTACTTC. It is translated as CASRFGYEQYF.

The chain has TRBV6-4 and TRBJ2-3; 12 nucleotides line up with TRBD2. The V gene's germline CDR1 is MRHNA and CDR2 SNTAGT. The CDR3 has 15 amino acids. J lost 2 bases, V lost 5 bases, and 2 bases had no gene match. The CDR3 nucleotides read TGTGCCAGCAGTCCTAGCGGGGGGGCCACAGATACGCAGTATTTT. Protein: CASSPSGGATDTQYF.

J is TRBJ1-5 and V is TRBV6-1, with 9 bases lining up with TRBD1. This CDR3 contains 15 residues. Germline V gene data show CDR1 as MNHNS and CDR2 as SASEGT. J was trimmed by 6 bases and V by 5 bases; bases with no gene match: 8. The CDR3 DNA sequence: TGTGCCAGCAGTCTACAGGGGGCGGTGAGTCAGCCCCAGCATTTT. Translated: CASSLQGAVSQPQHF.

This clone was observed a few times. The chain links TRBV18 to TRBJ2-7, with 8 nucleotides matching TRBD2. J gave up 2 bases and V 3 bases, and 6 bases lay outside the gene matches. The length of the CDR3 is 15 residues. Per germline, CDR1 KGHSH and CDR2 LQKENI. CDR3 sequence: CASSPPGGLAYEQYF. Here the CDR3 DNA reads TGTGCCAGCTCACCCCCGGGGGGGCTCGCCTACGAGCAGTACTTC.

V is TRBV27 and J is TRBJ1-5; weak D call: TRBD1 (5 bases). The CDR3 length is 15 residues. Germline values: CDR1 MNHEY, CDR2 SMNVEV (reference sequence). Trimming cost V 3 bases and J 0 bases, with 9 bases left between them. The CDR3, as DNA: TGTGCCAGCAGTTTCCTAGGGGATAGCAATCAGCCCCAGCATTTT. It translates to CASSFLGDSNQPQHF.

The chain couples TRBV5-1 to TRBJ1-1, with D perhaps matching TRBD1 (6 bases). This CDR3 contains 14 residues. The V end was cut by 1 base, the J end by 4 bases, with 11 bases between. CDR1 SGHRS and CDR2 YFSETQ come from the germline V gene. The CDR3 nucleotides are TGCGCCAGCAGCTTGACAGGGTCGAGCACTGAAGCTTTCTTT. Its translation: CASSLTGSSTEAFF.

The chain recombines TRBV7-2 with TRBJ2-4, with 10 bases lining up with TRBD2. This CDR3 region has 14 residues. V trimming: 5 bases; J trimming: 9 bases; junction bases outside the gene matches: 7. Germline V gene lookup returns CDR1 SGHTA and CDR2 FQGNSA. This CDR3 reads CASSDSGGATIQYF. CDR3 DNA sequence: TGTGCCAGCAGCGACAGCGGGGGGGCGACCATTCAGTACTTC.

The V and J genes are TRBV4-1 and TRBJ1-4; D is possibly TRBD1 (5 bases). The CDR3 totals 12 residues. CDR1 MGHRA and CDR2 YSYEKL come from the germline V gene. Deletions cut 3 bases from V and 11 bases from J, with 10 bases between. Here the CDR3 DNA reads TGCGCCAGCAGCCACGGGGGTGGGAAACTGTTTTTT. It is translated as CASSHGGGKLFF.